Described below is a single T cell receptor beta chain sequence and its context. How the authors handled the data: Quantification of nucleated cells was approximated via reference gene primer amplification. The method was immunoSEQ multiplex PCR; TCRdb's version includes in-frame clones alone and lacks a portion of them. From that table come the V and J calls and clone size; the DNA was used to work out D and trimming. The sample consists of 210,000 or so clones, around nine tenths of them appearing once. The CDR3 is 15 residues long. J was trimmed by 9 bases and V by 5 bases; bases with no gene match: 11. Germline loops: CDR1 LNHDA, CDR2 SQIVND (reference sequence). The source of the sample is a study of blood T cell repertoires in COVID-19. Study details: Samples taken during acute and convalescent COVID-19 were collected in the United States, Italy and Spain.

This receptor was obtained from a man between 35 and 55 years old with acute or convalescent COVID-19. The sample was peripheral blood. The chain uses TRBV19 and TRBJ1-5; 9 bases are shared with TRBD1. CDR3 bases: TGTGCCAGTAGTCCCACTGGACAGGGGAATTGGCCCCAGCATTTT. It translates to CASSPTGQGNWPQHF.